These T cell receptor beta chains were read from a single sample in a study of CD8 T cells in ankylosing spondylitis. Each CDR3 protein gets one entry after TCRdb re-called the 5' RACE reads with MiXCR. The table lists approximately 200,000 distinct CDR3 sequences, approximately 13% of them singletons. Sequencing was performed on blood, either unsorted or a sorted T cell fraction (not recorded which). The source of these receptors is a female donor with ankylosing spondylitis or in good health (not recorded which). The CDR3 runs from the conserved cysteine through the conserved F or W. Some rows have no size entry. The others give once, few or many, or a class for an expanded clone.

v_call: TRBV5-1
clone_size: many
cdr3_aa: CASSPGTSWETQYF

v_call: TRBV9
clone_size: few
cdr3_aa: CASSRQGPNYGYTF

v_call: TRBV5-1
clone_size: few
cdr3_aa: CASSSGTGIMNTEAFF

v_call: TRBV7-2
clone_size: -
cdr3_aa: CASSLRSRQPQHF

v_call: TRBV29-1
clone_size: few
cdr3_aa: CSVKGPAYNEQFF

v_call: TRBV20-1
clone_size: -
cdr3_aa: CSARDLRGRVVETQYF

v_call: TRBV6-1
clone_size: few
cdr3_aa: CASTWDRGGYTF

v_call: TRBV5-1
clone_size: few
cdr3_aa: CASMRSSGSSGEQFF

v_call: TRBV4-3
clone_size: few
cdr3_aa: CASSQDLGRTGELFF

v_call: TRBV5-1
clone_size: many
cdr3_aa: CASREDTGNSPLHF